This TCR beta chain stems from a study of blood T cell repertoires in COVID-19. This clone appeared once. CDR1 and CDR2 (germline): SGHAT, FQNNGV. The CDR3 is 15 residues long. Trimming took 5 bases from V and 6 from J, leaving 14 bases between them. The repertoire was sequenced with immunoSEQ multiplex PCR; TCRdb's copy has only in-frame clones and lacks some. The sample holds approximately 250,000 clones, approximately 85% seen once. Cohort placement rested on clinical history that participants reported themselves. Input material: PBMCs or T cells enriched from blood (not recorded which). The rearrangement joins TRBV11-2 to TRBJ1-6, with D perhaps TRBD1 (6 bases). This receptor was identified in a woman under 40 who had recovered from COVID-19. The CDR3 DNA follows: TGTGCCAGCAGCCCGCATAGGACAGCTAATTCACCCCTCCACTTT. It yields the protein CASSPHRTANSPLHF.